These 2 T cell receptor beta chains originate from one sample sequenced in a study of cytomegalovirus exposure and HLA in healthy donors. Both 60 Vbeta primers and 13 Jbeta primers went into the PCR. Sequenced by immunoSEQ multiplex PCR; TCRdb stores in-frame clones only, minus some. Of fewer than 250,000 clones in the sample, over 60% were seen once. The sequenced material came from PBMCs. Receptor source: a man aged 30-40 years in good health and CMV-seropositive.

The gene calls are TRBV19 and TRBJ2-7, with 7 nucleotides matching TRBD2. Looked up from germline, CDR1 is LNHDA and CDR2 is SQIVND (reference sequence). J lost 3 bases, V lost 3 bases, and 8 bases had no gene match. The CDR3 is 15 amino acids. The CDR3 loop is CASSMGGEANYEQYF. The CDR3, as DNA: TGTGCCAGTAGTATGGGAGGGGAGGCCAACTACGAGCAGTACTTC.

The rearrangement joins TRBV19 to TRBJ2-5; D is ambiguous. Germline CDR1 reads LNHDA; CDR2 reads SQIVND (reference sequence). Trimming shortened V by 7 bases and J by 7 bases, and 10 bases separated the two germline ends. This CDR3 is built from 11 residues. CDR3 coding DNA: TGTGCCAGTACCGCTGGCGGGACCCAGTACTTC. Its translation: CASTAGGTQYF.